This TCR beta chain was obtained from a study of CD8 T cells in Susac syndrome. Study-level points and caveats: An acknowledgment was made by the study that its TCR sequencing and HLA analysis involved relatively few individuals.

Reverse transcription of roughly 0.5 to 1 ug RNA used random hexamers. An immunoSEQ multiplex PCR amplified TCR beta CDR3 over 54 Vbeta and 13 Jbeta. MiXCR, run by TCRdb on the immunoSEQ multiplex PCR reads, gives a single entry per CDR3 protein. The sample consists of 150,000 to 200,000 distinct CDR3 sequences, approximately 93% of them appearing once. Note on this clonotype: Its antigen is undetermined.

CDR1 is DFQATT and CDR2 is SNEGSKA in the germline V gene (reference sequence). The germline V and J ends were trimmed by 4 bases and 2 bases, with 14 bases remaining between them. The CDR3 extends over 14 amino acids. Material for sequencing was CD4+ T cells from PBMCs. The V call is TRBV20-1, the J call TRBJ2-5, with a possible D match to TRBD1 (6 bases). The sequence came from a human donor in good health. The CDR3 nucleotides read TGCAGTGCTACCAGGACAGTTTTACAAGAGACCCAGTACTTC. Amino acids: CSATRTVLQETQYF.